This T cell receptor (beta chain) stems from a study of OX40 agonist ivuxolimab in advanced cancers. Germline lookup yields CDR1 MGHRA and CDR2 YSYEKL. Trimming took 4 bases from V and 5 from J, leaving 15 bases between them. The CDR3 is 15 amino acids. Assay used: immunoSEQ multiplex PCR; TCRdb lists only in-frame clones, some missing. The sample carries approximately 39,000 clones, roughly 81% recorded once. The TCR comes from an adult with an advanced solid tumor such as melanoma, head and neck, liver or kidney cancer. The chain joins TRBV4-1 to TRBJ1-5; D is perhaps TRBD1 (5 bases). This specimen was CD4+ or CD8+ T cells sorted from blood, taken in a trial of the OX40 agonist ivuxolimab. CDR3 DNA: TGCGCCAGCAGCCGGGGACCCCAGGGAGATCAGCCCCAGCATTTT. Protein: CASSRGPQGDQPQHF.